These 9 T cell receptor beta chains originate from one sample sequenced in a study of T cell repertoires in cytomegalovirus infection (dated by TCRdb to between 2019 and 2020). Sequencing instrument: Illumina HiSeq 1500. Using fastp trimming at Q25 and MiXCR clonotype assembly, TCRdb reanalyzed the public sequencing data and kept in-frame beta chains. Here each entry gathers all rows of one CDR3 protein and keeps the most common genes and DNA. In all, the sample holds over 250,000 distinct CDR3 sequences, and about 23% of those were seen once. The top ten hold about 14% of the sample. The sequenced material came from PBMCs. Receptors originate from a human donor in good health (CMV status not recorded). Some clones in this sample may be carry-over from other donors' samples.

In its sample, this clonotype was seen a few times. The chain combines TRBV20-1 with TRBJ2-5; D not certain. The CDR3 totals 12 residues. The germline V and J ends were trimmed by 5 bases and 3 bases, with 10 bases remaining between them. CDR1 DFQATT and CDR2 SNEGSKA come from the germline V gene (reference sequence). CDR3 nucleotide sequence: TGCAGTGCTTTTGACGGAAAAGAGACCCAGTACTTC. Translation gives CSAFDGKETQYF.

This clonotype was detected only a few times. The chain is built from TRBV2 and TRBJ2-7; D gene ambiguous. The CDR3 extends over 15 amino acids. V lost 6 bases, J lost 2 bases, and 17 bases lay in between. Germline V gene lookup returns CDR1 SNHLY and CDR2 FYNNEI. CDR3 sequence: CASSPTLHGAYEQYF. CDR3 coding DNA: TGTGCCAGCAGCCCCACCTTACACGGAGCCTACGAGCAGTACTTC.

The chain links TRBV11-2 to TRBJ1-6; the D is unclear. This CDR3 is built from 13 residues. Deletions cut 4 bases from V and 7 bases from J, with 8 bases between. Germline CDR1 SGHAT, CDR2 FQNNGV. The CDR3 DNA reads as TGTGCCAGCAGCTCCCAGTTGAATTCACCCCTCCACTTT. It codes for CASSSQLNSPLHF.

The J gene is TRBJ2-3, the V gene TRBV28, with 7 bases aligning to TRBD2. V trimming: 11 bases; J trimming: 3 bases; junction bases outside the gene matches: 17. The CDR3 runs to 16 residues. Germline V gene sequence: CDR1 MDHEN, CDR2 SYDVKM. The CDR3 DNA sequence: TGTGCCGGGTCGAACGGGGCTAGCGGAACAACAGATACGCAGTATTTT. It yields the protein CAGSNGASGTTDTQYF. Full variable domain (missing parts from reference TRBV28 and TRBJ2-3): DVKVTQSSRYLVKRTGEKVFLECVQDMDHENMFWYRQDPGLGLRLIYFSYDVKMKEKGDIPEGYSVSREKKERFSLILESASTNQTSMYLCAGSNGASGTTDTQYFGPGTRLTVL.

This chain uses TRBV28 with TRBJ2-5; D tentatively fits TRBD1 or TRBD2 (6 bases each). CDR1 MDHEN and CDR2 SYDVKM come from the germline V gene. The V end was cut by 5 bases, the J end by 2 bases, with 15 bases between. This CDR3 region has 15 residues. CDR3 region: CASSPRDTVQETQYF. CDR3 sequence (DNA): TGTGCCAGCAGTCCGCGGGACACAGTACAAGAGACCCAGTACTTC.

This clonotype appeared a few times. Germline is not matched at one junction end, which may reflect a read error. The chain has TRBV12-3 or TRBV12-4 and TRBJ2-7; tentatively, D is TRBD2 (5 bases). This CDR3 spans 12 amino acids. The CDR3 here is CASSLHGVELYF. The CDR3 region has the DNA TGTGCCAGCAGTTTACACGGGGTTGAGCTGTACTTC.

V gene TRBV7-2 combines with J gene TRBJ2-5, with a weak D call TRBD2 (5 bases). CDR1 and CDR2 from the germline V gene are SGHTA and FQGNSA. V shed 1 base and J shed 3 bases, with 9 bases lying between them. The CDR3 extends over 14 amino acids. The CDR3 here is CASSLVSGKETQYF. As DNA, the CDR3 is TGTGCCAGCAGCTTAGTATCGGGGAAAGAGACCCAGTACTTC.

This sequence joins TRBV7-2 and TRBJ1-5; D not certain. The V gene lost 1 base and the J gene lost 3 bases, with 7 bases spanning the gap. The CDR3 contains 14 residues. Germline values: CDR1 SGHTA, CDR2 FQGNSA. The CDR3: CASSLDGDNQPQHF. The CDR3, as DNA: TGTGCCAGCAGCTTAGATGGGGACAATCAGCCCCAGCATTTT.

This clonotype has just a few counts. V is TRBV2 and J is TRBJ1-1; maybe TRBD1 (5 bases). Germline V gene sequence: CDR1 SNHLY, CDR2 FYNNEI. The CDR3 covers 12 residues. V lost 7 bases and J 5 bases, leaving 11 bases between the germline ends. CDR3 nucleotides: TGTGCCAGCATCCAGGGTAGGACTGAAGCTTTCTTT. Encoded protein: CASIQGRTEAFF.